Following are 17 T cell receptor beta chains from one sample sequenced in a study of T cells in Graves' hyperthyroidism and ophthalmopathy. The investigators amplified TCR beta CDR3 regions from RNA transcripts. Using the HTBI primer set, a first-round RT-PCR was run on the TCR CDR3. MiXCR, applied by TCRdb to the multiplex PCR reads, yields one record per CDR3 protein. Of about 420,000 distinct CDR3 sequences listed, around a sixth were seen once; the top ten hold over 12%. The sequenced sample consisted of blood. The receptors shown here come from a woman aged 18-29 years with Graves' hyperthyroidism.

This clonotype has a count of ten or more. The chain employs TRBV10-2 and TRBJ1-2, with D unresolved. The CDR3 runs to 11 residues. Per germline, CDR1 WSHSY and CDR2 SAAADI. V lost 7 bases and J 3 bases, leaving 6 bases between the germline ends. DNA of the CDR3: TGCGCCAGCAACAGTTACTATGGCTACACCTTC. It encodes CASNSYYGYTF.

The table lists this clonotype with many counts. For the CDR3, the DNA is TGCAGTGGCCTCCGGGACAGATTCCTTGAAGAAAACTCCCCTTATGGCTACACCTTC. Its translation: CSGLRDRFLEENSPYGYTF. The J gene is TRBJ1-2, the V gene TRBV20-1; 7 positions match TRBD1. Trimming took 7 bases from V and 5 from J; bases not matched to a gene: 28. The germline gives CDR1 DFQATT, CDR2 SNEGSKA (reference sequence). The CDR3 sequence is 19 residues long.

This clonotype has at least ten counts. J is TRBJ1-4 and V is TRBV9; D is unresolved. CDR1 and CDR2 from the germline V gene are SGDLS and YYNGEE. There are 15 residues in the CDR3. With 0 bases removed from V and 3 bases from J, the gap between germline ends came to 9 bases. The CDR3 sequence: CASSVEDGPNEKLFF. In DNA, the CDR3 is TGTGCCAGCAGCGTAGAAGACGGCCCTAATGAAAAACTGTTTTTT.

This clonotype was recorded many times. The chain couples TRBV11-2 to TRBJ1-1; D not resolved. The CDR3 extends over 15 amino acids. V lost 1 base to trimming and J lost 4 bases, with 13 bases between them. CDR1 and CDR2 from the germline V gene are SGHAT and FQNNGV. This chain's CDR3 is CASSLGKGRVTEAFF. The CDR3 coding sequence is TGTGCCAGCAGCTTAGGTAAAGGACGAGTCACTGAAGCTTTCTTT.

This clonotype was picked up a small number of times. A much larger clone lies one base from this, so it may be a read error. The CDR3 DNA follows: TGTGCCAGCAGAAAACAGGGGGCTGAAAAACTGTTTTTT. Translation gives CASRKQGAEKLFF. V usage is TRBV27 and J usage is TRBJ1-4; TRBD1 agrees at 9 bases. The trim removed 6 bases at V and 7 bases at J, leaving 3 bases unmatched. The CDR3 is 13 residues long. CDR1 is MNHEY, CDR2 SMNVEV, per germline (reference sequence).

This clonotype was counted ten times or more. The chain carries TRBV28 and TRBJ2-7; no clear D. Trimming removed 6 bases from V and 10 bases from J, with 19 bases in between. Germline CDR1 is MDHEN and CDR2 is SYDVKM. The CDR3 runs 13 residues. The CDR3 is CASSAVGPLDQYF. DNA for the CDR3: TGTGCCAGCAGCGCCGTAGGCCCCCTAGATCAGTACTTC.

V usage is TRBV19 and J usage is TRBJ2-3; 8 bases agree with TRBD2. V shed 3 bases, J shed 1 base, and the junction held 3 bases outside the gene matches. CDR1 is LNHDA and CDR2 is SQIVND in the germline V gene (reference sequence). The CDR3 covers 15 residues. For the CDR3, the DNA is TGTGCCAGTAGTATTAGTAGCGGGGGCACAGATACGCAGTATTTT. Translated, it gives CASSISSGGTDTQYF.

At least ten counts were recorded for this clonotype. The J gene is TRBJ2-1, the V gene TRBV28, with D unresolved. Trimming removed 5 bases from V and 0 bases from J, with 8 bases in between. The CDR3 consists of 14 residues. CDR1 is MDHEN and CDR2 is SYDVKM in the germline V gene. CDR3 coding DNA: TGTGCCAGCAGTGGGAATAGCTCCTACAATGAGCAGTTCTTC. It is translated as CASSGNSSYNEQFF.

This clonotype showed up many times. The rearrangement links TRBV11-2 to TRBJ1-4; TRBD1 might be the D (6 bases). CDR1 and CDR2 (germline): SGHAT, FQNNGV. CDR3 length equals 15 residues. Trimming removed 5 bases at V and 7 bases at J, with 17 bases between. CDR3 residues: CASSLTDTGSEKLFF. The CDR3 DNA reads TGTGCCAGCAGCCTTACCGACACAGGGAGTGAAAAACTGTTTTTT.

This clonotype has ten or more counts. The chain links TRBV27 to TRBJ2-2, with D maybe TRBD2 (5 bases). The germline gives CDR1 MNHEY, CDR2 SMNVEV (reference sequence). The CDR3 totals 12 residues. V gave up 4 bases and J gave up 8 bases, with 8 bases separating them. The DNA of the CDR3 is TGTGCCAGCAGTTCTCGGAGGGGGGAGCTGTTTTTT. This encodes CASSSRRGELFF.

V and J are TRBV6-1 and TRBJ2-3, with 8 bases lining up with TRBD2. This CDR3 contains 16 residues. With V trimmed by 6 bases and J by 3 bases, 11 bases remained unmatched. Germline V CDR1 and CDR2: MNHNS, SASEGT. The CDR3 loop reads CASSPWRGGQTDTQYF. CDR3 nucleotide sequence: TGTGCCAGCAGCCCCTGGCGCGGGGGGCAGACAGATACGCAGTATTTT.

This clonotype occurred many times. The rearrangement joins TRBV5-1 to TRBJ2-7, with TRBD1 matching over 9 bases. Germline values: CDR1 SGHRS, CDR2 YFSETQ. The V gene end was trimmed by 3 bases and the J gene end by 1 base; junction bases not matched to a gene: 2. CDR3 length equals 14 residues. The CDR3 DNA follows: TGCGCCAGCAGCTGGGACAGGGCGTCCTACGAGCAGTACTTC. Protein sequence: CASSWDRASYEQYF. The entire variable domain, with the rest obtained from reference TRBV5-1 and TRBJ2-7, is as follows: KAGVTQTPRYLIKTRGQQVTLSCSPISGHRSVSWYQQTPGQGLQFLFEYFSETQRNKGNFPGRFSGRQFSNSRSEMNVSTLELGDSALYLCASSWDRASYEQYFGPGTRLTVT.

A word on this clonotype: The junction does not match germline at one end; this may be a read error. As DNA, the CDR3 is TGTGCTAGCAGCTTAGGGAGGTCAACTAATGAAAAACTGTTTTTT. Amino acids: CASSLGRSTNEKLFF. The chain couples TRBV7-7 to TRBJ1-4; D is unresolved. Germline values: CDR1 SSHAT, CDR2 FNYEAQ (reference sequence). The CDR3 has 15 amino acids.

On this clonotype: Since the CDR3 does not end with the conserved phenylalanine or tryptophan, this likely comes from a read error. The chain employs TRBV6-4 and TRBJ2-7, with TRBD2 identical over 8 bases. Trimming removed 4 bases from V and 4 bases from J; junction bases left unmatched: 3. This CDR3 contains 13 residues. In germline, CDR1 is MRHNA, CDR2 SNTAGT. In DNA form, the CDR3 reads TGTGCCAGCAGTGGTAGCGGGAATTACGAGCAGTACCTC. Its translation: CASSGSGNYEQYL.

This clonotype came up many times. The DNA of the CDR3 is TGTGCCAGCAGACGGGACAGGCTTAGCAATCAGCCCCAGCATTTT. Its protein is CASRRDRLSNQPQHF. This sequence joins TRBV6-1 and TRBJ1-5, with 8 bases matching TRBD1. The CDR3 consists of 15 residues. With V trimmed by 6 bases and J by 0 bases, 4 bases remained unmatched. The germline gives CDR1 MNHNS, CDR2 SASEGT.

This clonotype has ten or more counts. The DNA for the CDR3 is TGTGCCAGCAGCCTGGGACAGGCGGAGCAGTTCTTC. Amino acids: CASSLGQAEQFF. The chain combines TRBV11-1 with TRBJ2-1; TRBD1 matches 8 bases. Germline CDR1 and CDR2: SGHAT and FQDESV (reference sequence). V dropped 5 bases and J dropped 10; count of bases not matched to a gene: 4. The CDR3 is made up of 12 amino acids. The whole variable domain, filled in from reference TRBV11-1 and TRBJ2-1, reads EAEVAQSPRYKITEKSQAVAFWCDPISGHATLYWYRQILGQGPELLVQFQDESVVDDSQLPKDRFSAERLKGVDSTLKIQPAELGDSAMYLCASSLGQAEQFFGPGTRLTVL.

Many counts were recorded for this clonotype. This chain uses TRBV2 with TRBJ2-1; either TRBD1 or TRBD2 may fit D (5 bases each). The CDR3 sequence is 12 residues long. The V end lost 6 bases, the J end lost 5 bases, and 8 bases lay between the germline ends. CDR1 is SNHLY and CDR2 is FYNNEI in the germline V gene. CDR3 DNA: TGTGCCAGCAGGGGGGATAACAATGAGCAGTTCTTC. Protein product: CASRGDNNEQFF.